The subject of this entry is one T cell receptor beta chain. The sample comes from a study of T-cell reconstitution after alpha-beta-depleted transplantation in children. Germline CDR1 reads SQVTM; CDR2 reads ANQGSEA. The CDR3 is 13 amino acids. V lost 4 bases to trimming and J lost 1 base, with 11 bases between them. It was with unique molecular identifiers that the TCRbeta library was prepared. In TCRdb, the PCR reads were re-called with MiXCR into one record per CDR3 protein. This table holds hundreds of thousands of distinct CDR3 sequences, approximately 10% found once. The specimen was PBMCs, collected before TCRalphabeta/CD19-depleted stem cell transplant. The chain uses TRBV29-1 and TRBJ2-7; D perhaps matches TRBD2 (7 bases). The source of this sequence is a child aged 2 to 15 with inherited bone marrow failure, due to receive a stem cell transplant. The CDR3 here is CSVGGGASYEQYF. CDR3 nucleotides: TGCAGCGTTGGGGGGGGCGCTTCCTACGAGCAGTACTTC.